One and the same sample provided the 29 T cell receptor beta chains below, sequenced in a study of cytomegalovirus exposure and HLA in healthy donors. Primers: 60 Vbeta forward and 13 Jbeta reverse. The assay was immunoSEQ multiplex PCR, and TCRdb's table has in-frame clones only and misses some. The data show some 180,000 clones, with roughly three quarters seen just once and about 2.9% held by the top ten. The sample comprised PBMCs. Receptor source: a male donor in good health and CMV-seronegative.

Concerning this clone: An end of the junction does not agree with germline; a read error may underlie this. The chain joins TRBV7-9 to TRBJ1-1, with D perhaps TRBD1 (6 bases). This CDR3 has 13 residues. The V gene's germline CDR1 is SEHNR and CDR2 FQNEAQ (reference sequence). Here the CDR3 DNA reads TGTTCCAGCAGCCGACAGGTGAACACTGAAGCTTTCTTT. It translates to CSSSRQVNTEAFF.

The rearrangement links TRBV27 to TRBJ2-6, with D perhaps TRBD1 (6 bases). The V end lost 5 bases, the J end lost 0 bases, and 8 bases lay between the germline ends. CDR3 length: 15 amino acids. CDR1 is MNHEY and CDR2 is SMNVEV in the germline V gene (reference sequence). The CDR3 sequence: CASSGQYSGANVLTF. In DNA form, the CDR3 reads TGTGCCAGCAGTGGACAGTACTCTGGGGCCAACGTCCTGACTTTC.

This chain links TRBV19 with TRBJ1-1, with D uncertain. CDR1 and CDR2 (germline): LNHDA, SQIVND (reference sequence). Trimming stripped 8 bases from V and 4 bases from J, with 14 bases between. CDR3 length: 13 residues. CDR3 DNA: TGTGCCAGTGCAACCGGTGGTTTCACTGAAGCTTTCTTT. Amino acids: CASATGGFTEAFF.

The V call is TRBV19, the J call TRBJ1-1, with D possibly TRBD1 on 6 matching bases. The CDR3 length is 15 residues. The V gene lost 5 bases and the J gene lost 4 bases, with 17 bases spanning the gap. In germline, CDR1 is LNHDA, CDR2 SQIVND (reference sequence). CDR3 residues: CASSPTTGLGTEAFF. CDR3 sequence (DNA): TGTGCCAGTAGTCCCACCACAGGGTTGGGCACTGAAGCTTTCTTT.

The chain combines TRBV15 with TRBJ1-3; D uncertain. CDR1 and CDR2 from the germline V gene are LNHNV and YYDKDF (reference sequence). The CDR3 spans 16 residues. The V end lost 0 bases, the J end lost 1 base, and 10 bases lay between the germline ends. The CDR3 protein is CATSRDPVSSGNTIYF. The CDR3 nucleotides read TGTGCCACCAGCAGAGACCCGGTTAGTTCTGGAAACACCATATATTTT.

The CDR3 DNA reads TGTGCCAGCAGTTTAGGTGAGAAAGCTTTCTTT. Its protein is CASSLGEKAFF. The chain uses TRBV28 and TRBJ1-1; D gene uncertain. The germline V gene has CDR1 MDHEN and CDR2 SYDVKM. Deletions cut 2 bases from V and 9 bases from J, with 7 bases between. The CDR3 runs 11 residues. Based on the CDR3 plus reference TRBV28 and TRBJ1-1, the full variable domain is DVKVTQSSRYLVKRTGEKVFLECVQDMDHENMFWYRQDPGLGLRLIYFSYDVKMKEKGDIPEGYSVSREKKERFSLILESASTNQTSMYLCASSLGEKAFFGQGTRLTVV.

The rearrangement uses TRBV6-5 and TRBJ1-5; 10 bases line up with TRBD1. V was clipped by 6 bases and J by 2 bases; unmatched bases: 4. The germline V gene encodes CDR1 MNHEY and CDR2 SVGAGI. This CDR3 is built from 15 residues. CDR3 sequence: CASSPGTGGNQPQHF. In nucleotides, the CDR3 is TGTGCCAGCAGCCCCGGGACAGGGGGCAATCAGCCCCAGCATTTT.

This clone was picked up a small number of times. In DNA form, the CDR3 reads TGTGCCACCAGCAGAGATCTGACAGGGTACGAGCAGTACTTC. Translating it yields CATSRDLTGYEQYF. This chain links TRBV15 with TRBJ2-7, with 7 bases identical to TRBD1. CDR1 and CDR2 from the germline V gene are LNHNV and YYDKDF (reference sequence). CDR3 length: 14 residues. The V and J ends lost 0 bases and 4 bases, in that order; junction bases with no gene match: 3.

V usage is TRBV7-8 and J usage is TRBJ1-5; TRBD1 is a possible D gene (5 bases). CDR3 length equals 15 residues. In germline, CDR1 is SGHVS, CDR2 FQNEAQ. The V and J ends lost 5 bases and 7 bases respectively, with 18 bases between them. CDR3 sequence reads: CASSPRGSLGQPQHF. Written as DNA, the CDR3 is TGTGCCAGCAGCCCCCGGGGGAGTTTAGGACAGCCCCAGCATTTT.

The rearrangement joins TRBV7-2 to TRBJ1-2; D might be TRBD1 (6 bases). The CDR3 totals 14 residues. V lost 3 bases and J lost 3, with 11 bases in between. Germline-derived CDR1 and CDR2 are SGHTA and FQGNSA. DNA for the CDR3: TGTGCCAGCAGCTTCCCGTACAGGGACTATGGCTACACCTTC. Protein: CASSFPYRDYGYTF. Together with reference TRBV7-2 and TRBJ1-2, the CDR3 gives the full variable domain: GAGVSQSPSNKVTEKGKDVELRCDPISGHTALYWYRQSLGQGLEFLIYFQGNSAPDKSGLPSDRFSAERTGGSVSTLTIQRTQQEDSAVYLCASSFPYRDYGYTFGSGTRLTVV.

The rearrangement links TRBV15 to TRBJ1-3; D call uncertain. CDR3 length: 15 amino acids. The V end was cut by 2 bases, the J end by 2 bases, with 10 bases between. Germline V gene lookup returns CDR1 LNHNV and CDR2 YYDKDF (reference sequence). CDR3 in amino acids: CATSRQLLAGNTIYF. As DNA, the CDR3 is TGTGCCACCAGCAGACAGTTACTAGCTGGAAACACCATATATTTT.

This clone was seen a few times. This chain uses TRBV29-1 with TRBJ2-6; D possibly corresponds to TRBD1 (5 bases). V was trimmed by 0 bases and J by 2 bases, leaving 14 bases between them. This CDR3 is 17 amino acids long. CDR1 SQVTM and CDR2 ANQGSEA come from the germline V gene. In nucleotides, the CDR3 is TGCAGCGTTGAAGAATCTCAGGGTCCAGCTGGGGCCAACGTCCTGACTTTC. Protein: CSVEESQGPAGANVLTF.

The chain links TRBV6-5 to TRBJ1-2; a possible D gene is TRBD1 (5 bases). Looked up from germline, CDR1 is MNHEY and CDR2 is SVGAGI. The length of the CDR3 is 12 residues. The ends were cut back, 8 bases at V and 6 bases at J, with 13 bases in the middle. CDR3 amino acids: CASLSSRDGYTF. The DNA for the CDR3 is TGTGCCAGCTTATCGTCCAGGGATGGCTACACCTTC.

The chain employs TRBV5-6 and TRBJ2-7; a weak D match, TRBD1 (5 bases). Trimming stripped 0 bases from V and 7 bases from J, with 14 bases between. The CDR3 spans 14 residues. Germline V gene data show CDR1 as SGHDT and CDR2 as YYEEEE. CDR3: CASSLGRQLWEQYF. CDR3 nucleotides: TGTGCCAGCAGCTTGGGGCGACAGCTGTGGGAGCAGTACTTC.

This chain connects TRBV19 to TRBJ1-5, with D possibly TRBD1 on 5 matching bases. This CDR3 comprises 14 residues. Trimming took 7 bases from V and 2 from J, leaving 12 bases between them. Germline values: CDR1 LNHDA, CDR2 SQIVND (reference sequence). The CDR3 loop reads CASNGGNGNQPQHF. The CDR3 coding sequence is TGTGCCAGTAACGGGGGGAATGGCAATCAGCCCCAGCATTTT.

CDR3 in amino acids: CAWAPSSYEQYF. The CDR3 DNA follows: TGTGCCTGGGCCCCCAGTTCCTACGAGCAGTACTTC. The rearrangement uses TRBV30 and TRBJ2-7; no reliable D call. Trimming removed 5 bases at V and 1 base at J, with 9 bases between. Per germline, CDR1 GTSNPN and CDR2 SVGIG (reference sequence). This CDR3 comprises 12 residues.

V gene TRBV6-6 combines with J gene TRBJ2-1; unclear D gene. CDR3 size: 14 residues. The V and J ends lost 2 bases and 2 bases respectively, with 7 bases between them. Per germline, CDR1 MNHNY and CDR2 SVGAGI (reference sequence). CDR3 in DNA: TGTGCCAGCAGTTACCAGGCCACCTACAATGAGCAGTTCTTC. It translates to CASSYQATYNEQFF.

J is TRBJ1-5 and V is TRBV9; 7 bases map to TRBD1. The length of the CDR3 is 14 residues. Germline V gives CDR1 SGDLS, CDR2 YYNGEE. After removal of 0 bases from V and 8 bases from J, the junction contained 5 bases not matched to a gene. Here the CDR3 reads CASSVEGAGEPQHF. The CDR3 DNA follows: TGTGCCAGCAGCGTAGAGGGGGCTGGGGAGCCCCAGCATTTT.

V gene TRBV11-2 combines with J gene TRBJ2-4; the match to TRBD1 covers 8 bases. Trimming at V came to 2 bases and at J to 4 bases, leaving 10 bases not matched to a gene. The CDR3 has 17 amino acids. Germline V gene data show CDR1 as SGHAT and CDR2 as FQNNGV. In DNA, the CDR3 is TGTGCCAGCAGCTTACGATTCTCCGGGACAGGAAAAAACATTCAGTACTTC. This codes for CASSLRFSGTGKNIQYF.

This clone was counted a few times. This chain links TRBV30 with TRBJ2-7; 13 bases map to TRBD2. V lost 5 bases, J lost 2 bases, and 0 bases stayed unmatched. The CDR3 totals 13 residues. Germline V gives CDR1 GTSNPN, CDR2 SVGIG (reference sequence). CDR3 region: CAWGTSGTYEQYF. In nucleotides, the CDR3 is TGTGCCTGGGGGACTAGCGGGACCTACGAGCAGTACTTC. The full variable domain, in which reference TRBV30 and TRBJ2-7 provide the parts outside the CDR3, is SQTIHQWPATLVQPVGSPLSLECTVEGTSNPNLYWYRQAAGRGLQLLFYSVGIGQISSEVPQNLSASRPQDRQFILSSKKLLLSDSGFYLCAWGTSGTYEQYFGPGTRLTVT.

CDR3 amino acids: CASSLGQGRLSTYNEQFF. The CDR3 coding sequence is TGTGCCAGCTCACTCGGACAGGGGCGACTCAGCACCTACAATGAGCAGTTCTTC. This chain uses TRBV18 with TRBJ2-1; 9 positions match TRBD1. The CDR3 is made up of 18 amino acids. V was clipped by 4 bases and J by 2 bases; unmatched bases: 12. CDR1 is KGHSH, CDR2 LQKENI, per germline.

V is TRBV7-6 and J is TRBJ2-7; weak D call: TRBD2 (5 bases). The CDR3 contains 14 residues. The germline V gene encodes CDR1 SGHVS and CDR2 FNYEAQ. The V and J ends lost 3 bases and 0 bases respectively, with 9 bases between them. The CDR3 DNA reads TGTGCCAGCAGCTTGGAACGGGACTCCTACGAGCAGTACTTC. Translated, it gives CASSLERDSYEQYF. Drawing the rest from reference TRBV7-6 and TRBJ2-7, the complete variable domain is GAGVSQSPRYKVTKRGQDVALRCDPISGHVSLYWYRQALGQGPEFLTYFNYEAQQDKSGLPNDRFSAERPEGSISTLTIQRTEQRDSAMYRCASSLERDSYEQYFGPGTRLTVT.

The chain uses TRBV12-5 and TRBJ1-6, with 9 nucleotides matching TRBD1. The CDR3 loop spans 18 amino acids. With 1 base clipped from V and 8 bases from J, the junction kept 12 bases outside the gene matches. Per the germline V gene, CDR1 is LGHNT and CDR2 is FRNRAP. The CDR3 DNA reads TGTGCTAGTGGTTTGGCCAACTCTGACAGGGGGAGTTATTCACCCCTCCACTTT. This codes for CASGLANSDRGSYSPLHF.

This clone has a handful of counts. The chain uses TRBV6-5 and TRBJ2-3, with TRBD1 matching over 7 bases. The V gene end was trimmed by 4 bases and the J gene end by 2 bases; junction bases not matched to a gene: 6. The CDR3 runs to 15 residues. Germline values: CDR1 MNHEY, CDR2 SVGAGI. CDR3 nucleotides: TGTGCCAGCAGTTCGTTAGGACAGGTCACAGATACGCAGTATTTT. Its translation is CASSSLGQVTDTQYF.

This chain connects TRBV5-1 to TRBJ2-1, with 9 bases identical to TRBD2. The V and J ends lost 4 bases and 9 bases, in that order; junction bases with no gene match: 2. CDR3 length: 12 amino acids. The V gene's germline CDR1 is SGHRS and CDR2 YFSETQ. The CDR3 nucleotides are TGCGCCAGCAGCACTAGCGGGCCTGAGCAGTTCTTC. Its protein is CASSTSGPEQFF.

This clone was seen once. V usage is TRBV9 and J usage is TRBJ1-3; tentative D call: TRBD1 (6 bases). V lost 4 bases to trimming and J lost 0 bases, with 11 bases between them. This CDR3 has 15 residues. Germline V gives CDR1 SGDLS, CDR2 YYNGEE. CDR3 in DNA: TGTGCCAGCAGCAGACAGGCCCTCTCTGGAAACACCATATATTTT. It codes for CASSRQALSGNTIYF.

The chain uses TRBV19 and TRBJ1-5; the match to TRBD1 covers 11 bases. The CDR3 totals 24 residues. Germline CDR1 is LNHDA and CDR2 is SQIVND (reference sequence). V shed 6 bases, J shed 1 base, and the junction held 29 bases outside the gene matches. The CDR3 sequence is CASSHPPGTGGMGLAELSNQPQHF. The CDR3 DNA sequence: TGTGCCAGTAGCCATCCCCCAGGGACAGGGGGTATGGGGTTGGCCGAACTAAGCAATCAGCCCCAGCATTTT.

This chain connects TRBV7-9 to TRBJ1-4; D unresolved. This CDR3 has 12 amino acids. Germline V gene data show CDR1 as SEHNR and CDR2 as FQNEAQ (reference sequence). V was pared by 4 bases and J by 12 bases, with 12 bases between. The CDR3 here is CASSSLERELFF. The DNA of the CDR3 is TGTGCCAGCAGCTCCCTGGAGCGGGAACTGTTTTTT.

This chain joins TRBV19 and TRBJ2-1; D ambiguous. This CDR3 is built from 15 residues. Germline V CDR1 and CDR2: LNHDA, SQIVND (reference sequence). Trimming took 2 bases from V and 0 from J, leaving 8 bases between them. The CDR3: CASSILSFSYNEQFF. In DNA, the CDR3 is TGTGCCAGTAGTATACTTTCCTTCTCCTACAATGAGCAGTTCTTC. The whole variable domain, filled in from reference TRBV19 and TRBJ2-1, reads DGGITQSPKYLFRKEGQNVTLSCEQNLNHDAMYWYRQDPGQGLRLIYYSQIVNDFQKGDIAEGYSVSREKKESFPLTVTSAQKNPTAFYLCASSILSFSYNEQFFGPGTRLTVL.